The clone carrying this T cell receptor beta chain was counted only a few times. Its matching antigen is unknown. Germline lookup yields CDR1 SGHNT and CDR2 YYREEE (reference sequence). This CDR3 has 16 residues. Trimming took 0 bases from V and 0 from J, leaving 11 bases between them. This entry comes from a study of T cells after yellow fever vaccination. General observations from the study: FACS-sorted repertoires might harbor abundant contaminating clonotypes from the bulk population. Most clones from primary vaccination resurfaced after the booster (around 97% CD4, approximately 87% CD8). The secondary response peaked faster, at day 5 versus 15, but was weaker. Clonotypes found in both CD4 and CD8 compartments made up a small share.

TCRdb reprocessed the 5' RACE reads via MiXCR and lists one record per CDR3 protein. The sample holds approximately 600,000 distinct CDR3 sequences, approximately 13% seen once. The chain recombines TRBV5-4 with TRBJ2-3, with unresolved D. Sequenced material: PBMCs, taken on the day of the yellow fever booster vaccination. The TCR sequence derives from a young man who received the YFV17D yellow fever vaccine. CDR3 DNA: TGTGCCAGCAGCTTGGATCCTACACATAGCACAGATACGCAGTATTTT. Translating gives CASSLDPTHSTDTQYF.